This T cell receptor beta chain came from a study of CD8 T cells in Susac syndrome. The CDR3 contains 14 residues. Deletions cut 4 bases from V and 0 bases from J, with 12 bases between. Germline-derived CDR1 and CDR2 are DFQATT and SNEGSKA (reference sequence). Negative isolation yielded the CD8+ and CD4+ T cells, while FACS enriched the TEMRA cells. RNA was extracted with the RNeasy kit, and a quantity of roughly 0.5 to 1 ug was reverse transcribed using random hexamers. TCRdb reprocessed the immunoSEQ multiplex PCR reads with MiXCR, giving one entry per CDR3 protein. This sample has some 160,000 distinct CDR3 sequences, with around 95% found just once. General study points: The study recognized that the number of individuals in its TCR sequencing and HLA analysis was relatively small.

To note about this clonotype: The antigen is unknown.

The receptor comes from a human donor with multiple sclerosis. The rearrangement uses TRBV20-1 and TRBJ1-2; D may be TRBD1 (6 bases). The material sequenced was CD8+ T cells from PBMCs. The DNA for the CDR3 is TGCAGTGCTACGAGACAGGAAACTAACTATGGCTACACCTTC. Its translation: CSATRQETNYGYTF.